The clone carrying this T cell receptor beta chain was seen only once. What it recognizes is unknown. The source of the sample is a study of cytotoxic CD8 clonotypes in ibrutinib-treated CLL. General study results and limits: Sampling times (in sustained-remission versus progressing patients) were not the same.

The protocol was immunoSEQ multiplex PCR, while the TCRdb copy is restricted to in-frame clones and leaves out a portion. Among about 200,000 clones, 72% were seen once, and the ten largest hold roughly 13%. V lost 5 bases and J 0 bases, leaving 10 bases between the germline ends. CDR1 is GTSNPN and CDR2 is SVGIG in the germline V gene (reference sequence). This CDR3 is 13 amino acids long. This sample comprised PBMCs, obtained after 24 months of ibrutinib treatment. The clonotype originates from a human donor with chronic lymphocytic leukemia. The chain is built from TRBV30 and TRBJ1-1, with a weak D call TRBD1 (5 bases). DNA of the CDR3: TGTGCCTGGGAGCAGGGAATGAACACTGAAGCTTTCTTT. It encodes CAWEQGMNTEAFF.